This TCR beta chain was captured by sequencing in a study of blood T cell repertoires in COVID-19. Libraries were prepared by immunoSEQ multiplex PCR; TCRdb keeps only in-frame clonotypes and omits some of them. The sample records around 240,000 clones, approximately 82% being singletons. This clone was seen a single time. The receptor comes from a woman of 80 years or more with acute or convalescent COVID-19. The sample consisted of peripheral blood.

Written as DNA, the CDR3 is TGCGCCAGCAGCCGGGAGACAGGGGGAGATGAGCAGTTCTTC. It translates to CASSRETGGDEQFF. J is TRBJ2-1 and V is TRBV5-1; 9 bases match TRBD1. V gave up 4 bases and J gave up 8 bases; unmatched junction bases: 7. The germline V gene encodes CDR1 SGHRS and CDR2 YFSETQ. There are 14 residues in the CDR3.